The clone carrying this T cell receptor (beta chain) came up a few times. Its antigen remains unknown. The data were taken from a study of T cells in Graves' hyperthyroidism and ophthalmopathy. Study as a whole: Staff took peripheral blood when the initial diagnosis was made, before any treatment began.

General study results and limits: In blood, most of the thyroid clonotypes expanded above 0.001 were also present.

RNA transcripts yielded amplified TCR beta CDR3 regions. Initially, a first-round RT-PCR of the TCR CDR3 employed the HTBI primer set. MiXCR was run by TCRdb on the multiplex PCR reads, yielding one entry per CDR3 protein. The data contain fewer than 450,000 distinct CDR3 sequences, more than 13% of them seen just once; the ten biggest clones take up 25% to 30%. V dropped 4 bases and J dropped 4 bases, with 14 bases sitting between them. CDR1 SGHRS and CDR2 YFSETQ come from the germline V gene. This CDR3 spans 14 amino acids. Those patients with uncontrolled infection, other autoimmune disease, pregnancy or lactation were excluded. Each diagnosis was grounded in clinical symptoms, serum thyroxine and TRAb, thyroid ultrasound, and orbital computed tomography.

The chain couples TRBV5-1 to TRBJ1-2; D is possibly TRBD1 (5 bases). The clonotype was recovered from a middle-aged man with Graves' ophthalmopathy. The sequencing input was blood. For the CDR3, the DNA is TGCGCCAGCAGCGCCCGGGACCTACGCTATGGCTACACCTTC. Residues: CASSARDLRYGYTF. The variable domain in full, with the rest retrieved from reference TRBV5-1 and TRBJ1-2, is KAGVTQTPRYLIKTRGQQVTLSCSPISGHRSVSWYQQTPGQGLQFLFEYFSETQRNKGNFPGRFSGRQFSNSRSEMNVSTLELGDSALYLCASSARDLRYGYTFGSGTRLTVV.